Sequencing of this T cell receptor (beta chain) was carried out in a study of T cell changes during pregnancy in multiple sclerosis. This clone was found once. The CDR3 is made up of 16 amino acids. From germline, CDR1 is LNHNV and CDR2 YYDKDF (reference sequence). With 1 base clipped from V and 1 base from J, the junction kept 1 base outside the gene matches. Libraries were prepared by immunoSEQ multiplex PCR; TCRdb keeps only in-frame clonotypes and omits some of them. This sample has some 80,000 clones; about 95% occur once, and the top ten carry roughly 1.2%. This clonotype was obtained from a female donor with multiple sclerosis, enrolled in a pregnancy study. The chain couples TRBV15 to TRBJ2-6; 7 positions agree with TRBD1. Source: peripheral blood, taken in the second trimester of pregnancy. CDR3 DNA sequence: TGTGCCACCAGCAGAGGGGGACAGTCTGGGGCCAACGTCCTGACTTTC. Protein product: CATSRGGQSGANVLTF.